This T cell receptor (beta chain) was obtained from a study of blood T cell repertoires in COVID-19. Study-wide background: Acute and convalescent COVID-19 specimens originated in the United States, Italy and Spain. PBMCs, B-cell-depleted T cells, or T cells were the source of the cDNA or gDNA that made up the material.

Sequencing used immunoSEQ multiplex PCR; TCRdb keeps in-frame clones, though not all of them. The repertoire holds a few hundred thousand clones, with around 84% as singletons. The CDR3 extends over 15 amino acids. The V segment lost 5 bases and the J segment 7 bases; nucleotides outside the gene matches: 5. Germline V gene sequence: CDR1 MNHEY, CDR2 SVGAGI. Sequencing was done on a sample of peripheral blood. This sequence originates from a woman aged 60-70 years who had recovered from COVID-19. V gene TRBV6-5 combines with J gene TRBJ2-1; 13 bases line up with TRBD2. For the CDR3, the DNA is TGTGCCAGCAGTACGGGACTAGCGGGACCTAATGAGCAGTTCTTC. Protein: CASSTGLAGPNEQFF.